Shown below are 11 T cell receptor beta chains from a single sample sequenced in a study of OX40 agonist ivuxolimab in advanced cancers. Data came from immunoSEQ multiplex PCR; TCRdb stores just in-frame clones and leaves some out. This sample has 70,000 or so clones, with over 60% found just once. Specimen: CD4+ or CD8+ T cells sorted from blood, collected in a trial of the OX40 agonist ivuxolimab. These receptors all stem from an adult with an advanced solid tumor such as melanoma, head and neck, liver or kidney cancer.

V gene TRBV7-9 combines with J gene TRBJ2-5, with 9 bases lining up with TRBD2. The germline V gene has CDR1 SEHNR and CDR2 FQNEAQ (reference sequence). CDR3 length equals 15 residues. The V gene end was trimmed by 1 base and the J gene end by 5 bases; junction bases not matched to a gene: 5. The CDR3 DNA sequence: TGTGCCAGCAGCTTAGTCCTAGCGGGGATTGAGACCCAGTACTTC. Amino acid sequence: CASSLVLAGIETQYF.

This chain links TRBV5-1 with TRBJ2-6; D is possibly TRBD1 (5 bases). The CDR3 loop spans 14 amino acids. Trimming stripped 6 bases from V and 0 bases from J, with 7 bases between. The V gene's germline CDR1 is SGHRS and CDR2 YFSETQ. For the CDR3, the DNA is TGCGCCAGCACCAGGGACTCTGGGGCCAACGTCCTGACTTTC. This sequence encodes CASTRDSGANVLTF.

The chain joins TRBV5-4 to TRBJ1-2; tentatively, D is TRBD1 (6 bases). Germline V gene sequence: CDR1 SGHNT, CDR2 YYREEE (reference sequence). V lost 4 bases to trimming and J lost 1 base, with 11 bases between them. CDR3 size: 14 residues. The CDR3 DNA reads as TGTGCCAGCAGCCCGGGGGGCTTTAACTATGGCTACACCTTC. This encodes CASSPGGFNYGYTF.

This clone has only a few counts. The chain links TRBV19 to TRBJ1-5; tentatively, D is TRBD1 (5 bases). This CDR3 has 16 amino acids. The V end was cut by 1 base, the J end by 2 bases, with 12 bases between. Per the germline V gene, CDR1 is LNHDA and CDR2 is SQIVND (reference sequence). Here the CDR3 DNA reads TGTGCCAGTAGTATAGGTAGCGGGGGTGGCAATCAGCCCCAGCATTTT. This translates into CASSIGSGGGNQPQHF.

CDR3 sequence (DNA): TGTGCCAGTAGTATAAAACCGCTAGGAGGACAGGGGTCCTACAATGAGCAGTTCTTC. Translating gives CASSIKPLGGQGSYNEQFF. V usage is TRBV19 and J usage is TRBJ2-1, with 9 bases matching TRBD1. Germline CDR1 and CDR2: LNHDA and SQIVND (reference sequence). Trimming removed 2 bases from V and 1 base from J; junction bases left unmatched: 12. This CDR3 region has 19 residues.

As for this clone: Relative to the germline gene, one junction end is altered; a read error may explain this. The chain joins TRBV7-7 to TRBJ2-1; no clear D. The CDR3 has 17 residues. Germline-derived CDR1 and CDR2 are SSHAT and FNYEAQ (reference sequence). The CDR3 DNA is TGTGCTAGCAGCTTAGAAGTGCCCTCCCGCTCCTACAATGAGCAGTTCTTC. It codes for CASSLEVPSRSYNEQFF.

This chain's CDR3 is CASSLGQGTDEQFF. CDR3 DNA: TGCGCCAGCTCTTTGGGACAGGGGACCGATGAGCAGTTCTTC. The chain couples TRBV5-1 to TRBJ2-1, with 10 bases identical to TRBD1. Losses at the gene ends were 7 bases for V and 8 bases for J; bases not matched to a gene: 9. The length of the CDR3 is 14 residues. CDR1 is SGHRS, CDR2 YFSETQ, per germline.

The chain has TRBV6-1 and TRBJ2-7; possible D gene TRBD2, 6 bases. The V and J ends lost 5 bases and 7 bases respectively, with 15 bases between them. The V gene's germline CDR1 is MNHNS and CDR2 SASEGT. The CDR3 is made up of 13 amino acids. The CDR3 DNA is TGTGCCAGCAGTCCATACCGGGACTGGGAGCAGTACTTC. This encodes CASSPYRDWEQYF.

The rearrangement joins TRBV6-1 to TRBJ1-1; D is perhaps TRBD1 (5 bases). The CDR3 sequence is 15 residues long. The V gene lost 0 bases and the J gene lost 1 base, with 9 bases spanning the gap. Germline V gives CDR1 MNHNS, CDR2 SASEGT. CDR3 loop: CASSEAPGQNTEAFF. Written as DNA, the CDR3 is TGTGCCAGCAGTGAAGCTCCAGGGCAGAACACTGAAGCTTTCTTT.

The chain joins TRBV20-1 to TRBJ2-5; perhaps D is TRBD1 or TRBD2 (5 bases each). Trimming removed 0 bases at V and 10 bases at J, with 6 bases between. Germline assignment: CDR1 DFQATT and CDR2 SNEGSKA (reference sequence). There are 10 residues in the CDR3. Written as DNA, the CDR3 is TGCAGTGCTAGAGAGGGGGACCAGTACTTC. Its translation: CSAREGDQYF.

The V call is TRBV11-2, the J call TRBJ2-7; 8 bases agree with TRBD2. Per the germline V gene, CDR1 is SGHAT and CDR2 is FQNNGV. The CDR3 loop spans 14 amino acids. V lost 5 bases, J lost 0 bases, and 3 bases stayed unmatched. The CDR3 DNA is TGTGCCAGCAGCCCACTAGCGGCCTCCTACGAGCAGTACTTC. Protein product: CASSPLAASYEQYF.